Following are 8 T cell receptor beta chains from one sample sequenced in a study of blood T cell repertoires in COVID-19. Libraries were prepared by immunoSEQ multiplex PCR; TCRdb keeps only in-frame clonotypes and omits some of them. The sample has almost 200,000 clones; about 76% are singletons. Source material: peripheral blood. Receptors originate from a woman in her 40s with COVID-19, enrolled during active disease.

For this clone: Other nucleotide sequences from this sample produce the same CDR3. This rearrangement joins TRBV7-9 to TRBJ1-5, with a weak D call TRBD1 (6 bases). The CDR3 contains 14 residues. Trimming took 0 bases from V and 4 from J, leaving 7 bases between them. Germline V gives CDR1 SEHNR, CDR2 FQNEAQ (reference sequence). DNA of the CDR3: TGTGCCAGCAGCTTAGCGACAGGTAATCAGCCCCAGCATTTT. Its protein is CASSLATGNQPQHF.

V usage is TRBV11-2 and J usage is TRBJ2-1; 9 nucleotides agree with TRBD2. Looked up from germline, CDR1 is SGHAT and CDR2 is FQNNGV. This CDR3 has 19 residues. Trimming removed 0 bases from V and 0 bases from J; junction bases left unmatched: 9. The CDR3 DNA follows: TGTGCCAGCAGCTTAGATTCGGCTAGCGGGGTGAGCTCCTACAATGAGCAGTTCTTC. Protein sequence: CASSLDSASGVSSYNEQFF.

The chain employs TRBV19 and TRBJ2-3, with a tentative D call TRBD1 (6 bases). V lost 5 bases, J lost 0 bases, and 18 bases lay in between. The CDR3 sequence is 17 residues long. Looked up from germline, CDR1 is LNHDA and CDR2 is SQIVND (reference sequence). The CDR3 DNA reads as TGTGCCAGTAGTGGGTGGACAGAAGCAGCTAGCACAGATACGCAGTATTTT. Its protein is CASSGWTEAASTDTQYF.

J is TRBJ1-1 and V is TRBV5-1, with D uncertain. The CDR3 is 14 residues long. Germline-derived CDR1 and CDR2 are SGHRS and YFSETQ. Deletions cut 0 bases from V and 3 bases from J, with 9 bases between. The CDR3 DNA follows: TGCGCCAGCAGCTTGGGTCAGGACTACACTGAAGCTTTCTTT. Translating it yields CASSLGQDYTEAFF.

The J gene is TRBJ1-2, the V gene TRBV5-1; no firm D call. V lost 4 bases and J 5 bases, leaving 21 bases between the germline ends. This CDR3 comprises 16 residues. The germline V gene encodes CDR1 SGHRS and CDR2 YFSETQ. As DNA, the CDR3 is TGCGCCAGCAGCCCCCGGGGTTTTTCCTCCAGGTATGGCTACACCTTC. It codes for CASSPRGFSSRYGYTF.

The chain carries TRBV6-4 and TRBJ1-2; D gene uncertain. The length of the CDR3 is 15 residues. V shed 8 bases and J shed 0 bases, with 16 bases lying between them. Germline V CDR1 and CDR2: MRHNA, SNTAGT. The CDR3 reads CASLWRYGANYGYTF. The CDR3 bases are TGTGCCAGCCTCTGGAGATACGGAGCTAACTATGGCTACACCTTC.

The chain uses TRBV12-5 and TRBJ2-7, with a weak D call TRBD2 (5 bases). Germline-derived CDR1 and CDR2 are LGHNT and FRNRAP. The CDR3 runs 13 residues. The V end was cut by 1 base, the J end by 3 bases, with 7 bases between. CDR3 residues: CASGLAGVYEQYF. The CDR3 region has the DNA TGTGCTAGTGGTTTGGCCGGGGTCTACGAGCAGTACTTC.

This clone was recorded a few times. The chain uses TRBV2 and TRBJ2-7, with D possibly TRBD2 on 6 matching bases. There are 12 residues in the CDR3. V dropped 11 bases and J dropped 2 bases, with 13 bases sitting between them. The germline CDR1 and CDR2 sequences are SNHLY and FYNNEI. The CDR3 bases are TGTGCCGGGGGAGCGGGCCCCTACGAGCAGTACTTC. It specifies CAGGAGPYEQYF.